What follows describes a single TCR beta chain. Its antigen is not identified. This specimen comes from a study of T cell responses to AZD1222 COVID-19 vaccine. Study observations and caveats: Sampling captured repertoires only after the peak T cell response. Seropositive at baseline were only a handful of AZD1222 recipients.

The J segment lost 5 bases and the V segment lost 4 bases, leaving 4 bases of the junction unmatched. There are 13 residues in the CDR3. The germline CDR1 and CDR2 sequences are SGHTA and FQGTGA. Sequencing used immunoSEQ multiplex PCR; TCRdb keeps in-frame clones, though not all of them. The sample lists about 89,000 clones, 70% to 90% occurring once. This sample comprised peripheral blood, obtained 28 days after the second AZD1222 dose. The origin of this receptor is an adult who received the AZD1222 COVID-19 vaccine. The chain couples TRBV7-3 to TRBJ2-7, with 8 positions matching TRBD1. The CDR3 loop is CASSSQGGDEQYF. DNA of the CDR3: TGTGCCAGCAGCTCACAGGGGGGTGACGAGCAGTACTTC.